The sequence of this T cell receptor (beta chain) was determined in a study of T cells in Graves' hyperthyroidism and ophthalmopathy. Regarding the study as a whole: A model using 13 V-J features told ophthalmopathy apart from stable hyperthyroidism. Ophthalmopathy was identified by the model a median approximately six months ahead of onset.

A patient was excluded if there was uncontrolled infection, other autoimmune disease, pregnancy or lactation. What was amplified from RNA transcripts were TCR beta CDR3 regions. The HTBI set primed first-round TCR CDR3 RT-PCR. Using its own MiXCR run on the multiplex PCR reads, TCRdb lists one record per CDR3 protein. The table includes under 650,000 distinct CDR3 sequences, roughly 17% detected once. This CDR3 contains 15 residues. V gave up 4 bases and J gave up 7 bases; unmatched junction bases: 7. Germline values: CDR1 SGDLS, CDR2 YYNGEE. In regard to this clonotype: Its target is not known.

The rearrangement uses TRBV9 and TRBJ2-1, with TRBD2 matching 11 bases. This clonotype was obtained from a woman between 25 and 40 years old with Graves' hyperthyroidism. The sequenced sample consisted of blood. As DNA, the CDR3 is TGTGCCAGCAGCTTCGGACTAGCGGGCCCAAATGAGCAGTTCTTC. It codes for CASSFGLAGPNEQFF.